The rows below give T cell receptor beta chains drawn from one sample of a study of cytomegalovirus exposure and HLA in healthy donors. TCRdb's copy holds only in-frame clones and misses some; the assay was immunoSEQ multiplex PCR. This sample's clone table lists 130,000 to 150,000 clones. The sequencing input was PBMCs. Receptors originate from a male donor in good health and CMV-seronegative. Each CDR3 is given with its conserved first and last residue. Each record gives: D gene, J gene, V gene, CDR3 DNA, CDR3 protein. D genes are given only for firm matches.

d_gene: NA; j_gene: TRBJ1-5; v_gene: TRBV11-2; CDR3nt: TGTGCCAGCAGCTTAGCGGGCGGGCCAAATCAGCCCCAGCATTTT; CDR3aa: CASSLAGGPNQPQHF
d_gene: NA; j_gene: TRBJ1-3; v_gene: TRBV6-1; CDR3nt: TGTGCCAGCAGTGACGCCCAGGGACTCAGCTCTGGAAACACCATATATTTT; CDR3aa: CASSDAQGLSSGNTIYF
d_gene: TRBD1; j_gene: TRBJ2-5; v_gene: TRBV29-1; CDR3nt: TGCAGCGCCCCGCGCCGGGACAGGGGACTGGAGACCCAGTACTTC; CDR3aa: CSAPRRDRGLETQYF
d_gene: NA; j_gene: TRBJ1-1; v_gene: TRBV7-9; CDR3nt: TGTGCCAGCAGGTGGGAGGGGGAGAACACTGAAGCTTTCTTT; CDR3aa: CASRWEGENTEAFF
d_gene: TRBD1; j_gene: TRBJ1-6; v_gene: TRBV27; CDR3nt: TGTGCCAGCAGTTTTGGGACAGCCAATTCACCCCTCCACTTT; CDR3aa: CASSFGTANSPLHF
d_gene: NA; j_gene: TRBJ1-1; v_gene: TRBV14; CDR3nt: TGTGCCAGCAGCTTTACCGTGGGCACAGCTTTCTTT; CDR3aa: CASSFTVGTAFF
d_gene: TRBD1; j_gene: TRBJ1-2; v_gene: TRBV9; CDR3nt: TGTGCCAGCAGCGGAACAGGGGATGGCTACACCTTC; CDR3aa: CASSGTGDGYTF
d_gene: TRBD1; j_gene: TRBJ1-2; v_gene: TRBV27; CDR3nt: TGTGCCAGCAGTTCGAGTATTAGTGGGACAGGTTATGGCTACACCTTC; CDR3aa: CASSSSISGTGYGYTF
d_gene: TRBD1; j_gene: TRBJ1-5; v_gene: TRBV7-2; CDR3nt: TGTGCCAGCAGCGCAGGGACAGCCGACGTTAGGCAGCCCCAGCATTTT; CDR3aa: CASSAGTADVRQPQHF
d_gene: TRBD1; j_gene: TRBJ1-1; v_gene: TRBV5-1; CDR3nt: TGCGCCAGCAGCTTCACTACAGCGGGACAGGCTACTGAAGCTTTCTTT; CDR3aa: CASSFTTAGQATEAFF
d_gene: NA; j_gene: TRBJ2-5; v_gene: TRBV18; CDR3nt: TGTGCCAGCTCACCATTGGGGGCCGGGGAGACCCAGTACTTC; CDR3aa: CASSPLGAGETQYF
d_gene: NA; j_gene: TRBJ1-2; v_gene: TRBV7-2; CDR3nt: TGTGCCAGCAGCCCCGGAGGGGTGGCTACCTATGGCTACACCTTC; CDR3aa: CASSPGGVATYGYTF
d_gene: TRBD2; j_gene: TRBJ2-3; v_gene: TRBV5-1; CDR3nt: TGCGCCAGCAGCTTGGGACTAGCGGGAGGGTCGGATACGCAGTATTTT; CDR3aa: CASSLGLAGGSDTQYF
d_gene: NA; j_gene: TRBJ1-1; v_gene: TRBV5-1; CDR3nt: TGCGCCAGCAGCTCCCTAGCCAATACGGGGACTGAAGCTTTCTTT; CDR3aa: CASSSLANTGTEAFF
d_gene: NA; j_gene: TRBJ1-3; v_gene: TRBV28; CDR3nt: TGTGCCAGCAGTTATCCAGAAGGAAACACCATATATTTT; CDR3aa: CASSYPEGNTIYF